The 21 T cell receptor beta chains reported below all come from one sample, sequenced in a study of blood T cell repertoires in COVID-19. The method was immunoSEQ multiplex PCR; TCRdb's version includes in-frame clones alone and lacks a portion of them. The sample lists around 120,000 clones; 80% were seen once. Material for sequencing was peripheral blood. The receptors were gathered from a man aged 65 to 85 with acute or convalescent COVID-19.

The V and J genes are TRBV7-6 and TRBJ2-5; 10 nucleotides line up with TRBD2. In germline, CDR1 is SGHVS, CDR2 FNYEAQ. The CDR3 is made up of 17 amino acids. J was trimmed by 1 base and V by 5 bases; bases with no gene match: 10. DNA of the CDR3: TGTGCCAGCAGCCCCCTACGGACTAGCGGACCCCAAGAGACCCAGTACTTC. This translates into CASSPLRTSGPQETQYF.

The chain is built from TRBV3-1 (or the pseudogene TRBV3-2) and TRBJ2-7; 7 bases fit TRBD1. Germline trimming cut 1 base from V and 8 bases from J; bases unmatched to any gene: 8. The CDR3 has 14 amino acids. Germline assignment: CDR1 LGHDT and CDR2 YNNKEL (reference sequence). CDR3 DNA: TGTGCCAGCAGCCAAGGAGGGGGCACAGGCCAGCAGTACTTC. It codes for CASSQGGGTGQQYF.

V is TRBV12-3 or TRBV12-4 and J is TRBJ2-2, with D maybe TRBD2 (5 bases). CDR3 size: 13 residues. V was clipped by 1 base and J by 7 bases, with 7 bases between them. CDR3 region: CASSLVGSGELFF. CDR3 bases: TGTGCCAGCAGTTTAGTGGGGAGCGGGGAGCTGTTTTTT.

This rearrangement joins TRBV5-1 to TRBJ1-4; 7 bases match TRBD1. Losses at the gene ends were 4 bases for V and 4 bases for J; bases not matched to a gene: 4. This CDR3 has 14 amino acids. Germline V gives CDR1 SGHRS, CDR2 YFSETQ. CDR3 coding DNA: TGCGCCAGCAGCCTACAGGGGCGTAATGAAAAACTGTTTTTT. Translated, it gives CASSLQGRNEKLFF.

J is TRBJ2-3 and V is TRBV21-1; the table calls TRBD1, which could not be checked here. TRBV21-1 is a pseudogene locus. The CDR3 consists of 18 residues. CDR3 nucleotides: TGTGCCAGCAGCAAAGAACGTAAGACAGGGTGTAGCACAGATACGCAGTATTTT. Protein: CASSKERKTGCSTDTQYF.

The V call is TRBV3-1 (or the pseudogene TRBV3-2), the J call TRBJ2-7, with 10 bases identical to TRBD2. Germline CDR1 LGHDT, CDR2 YNNKEL (reference sequence). CDR3 length: 14 amino acids. The V and J ends lost 4 bases and 6 bases, in that order; junction bases with no gene match: 6. The CDR3 DNA reads TGTGCCAGCAGCCCCCTAGCGGGGGAAAGCGAGCAGTACTTC. This encodes CASSPLAGESEQYF.

This chain joins TRBV11-3 and TRBJ2-5; a possible D gene is TRBD2 (6 bases). Germline V gene sequence: CDR1 SGHNT, CDR2 YENEEA. CDR3 length: 13 residues. Trimming removed 4 bases from V and 2 bases from J, with 8 bases in between. CDR3 DNA: TGTGCCAGCAGCTCGGGACTTCAAGAGACCCAGTACTTC. Protein sequence: CASSSGLQETQYF.

The chain combines TRBV28 with TRBJ1-3; perhaps TRBD1 as D (5 bases). Germline values: CDR1 MDHEN, CDR2 SYDVKM. The CDR3 length is 15 residues. The ends were cut back, 8 bases at V and 1 base at J, with 15 bases in the middle. CDR3 sequence: CASGTFANSGNTIYF. The CDR3 region has the DNA TGTGCCAGCGGGACTTTTGCTAATTCTGGAAACACCATATATTTT.

A few counts support this clone. This chain connects TRBV7-9 to TRBJ2-7, with a weak D call TRBD2 (5 bases). The CDR3 totals 14 residues. Per the germline V gene, CDR1 is SEHNR and CDR2 is FQNEAQ (reference sequence). V lost 5 bases and J lost 0, with 11 bases in between. The CDR3 coding sequence is TGTGCCAGCAGCGCAGAGGGATTCTCCTACGAGCAGTACTTC. It yields the protein CASSAEGFSYEQYF.

This clone was seen more than once but under ten times. The chain combines TRBV11-2 with TRBJ2-4; TRBD2 is a possible D gene (5 bases). CDR3 size: 18 residues. Germline CDR1 is SGHAT and CDR2 is FQNNGV. The V gene lost 1 base and the J gene lost 7 bases, with 23 bases spanning the gap. The CDR3 region has the DNA TGTGCCAGCAGCTTAGTATCTATCCGGGAAGGGTTGTGGAACATTCAGTACTTC. Amino acids: CASSLVSIREGLWNIQYF.

The chain links TRBV25-1 to TRBJ2-3; D ambiguous. Trimming took 1 base from V and 0 from J, leaving 5 bases between them. The V gene's germline CDR1 is MGHDK and CDR2 SYGVNS. This CDR3 contains 14 residues. CDR3 region: CASSESQSTDTQYF. The CDR3 nucleotides are TGTGCCAGCAGTGAATCCCAGAGCACAGATACGCAGTATTTT.

V usage is TRBV3-1 (or the pseudogene TRBV3-2) and J usage is TRBJ2-5; maybe TRBD2 (6 bases). Germline V gene sequence: CDR1 LGHDT, CDR2 YNNKEL (reference sequence). Trimming left V 1 base short and J 2 bases short, with 20 bases between. The CDR3 runs to 18 residues. This CDR3 is CASSQGVARGPSQETQYF. CDR3 sequence (DNA): TGTGCCAGCAGCCAAGGCGTGGCGCGGGGCCCATCACAAGAGACCCAGTACTTC.

The chain couples TRBV2 to TRBJ2-5; the match to TRBD2 covers 12 bases. This CDR3 comprises 16 residues. Losses at the gene ends were 3 bases for V and 4 bases for J; bases not matched to a gene: 6. Per the germline V gene, CDR1 is SNHLY and CDR2 is FYNNEI. For the CDR3, the DNA is TGTGCCAGCAGTGATAGGCTAGCGGGGGGGCGAGAGACCCAGTACTTC. Its protein product is CASSDRLAGGRETQYF.

The chain couples TRBV2 to TRBJ1-2; maybe TRBD1 (5 bases). Trimming removed 3 bases from V and 2 bases from J, with 10 bases in between. This CDR3 region has 14 residues. In germline, CDR1 is SNHLY, CDR2 FYNNEI. The CDR3 sequence is CASSDWGSNYGYTF. The CDR3 DNA follows: TGTGCCAGCAGTGACTGGGGCTCGAACTATGGCTACACCTTC.

As DNA, the CDR3 is TGTGCCAGCAGCCAAGGCAGGGGAAACACCGGGGAGCTGTTTTTT. It yields the protein CASSQGRGNTGELFF. The V call is TRBV3-1 (or the pseudogene TRBV3-2), the J call TRBJ2-2; possibly TRBD1 for D (6 bases). CDR3 length equals 15 residues. The V end lost 1 base, the J end lost 2 bases, and 8 bases lay between the germline ends. Germline assignment: CDR1 LGHDT and CDR2 YNNKEL (reference sequence).

A few counts support this clone. The chain couples TRBV21-1 to TRBJ1-2; the table's D call TRBD1 went unverified against the DNA. TRBV21-1 represents a pseudogene. This CDR3 comprises 17 residues. The CDR3 spells CASSKTQGAVFDYGYTF. DNA of the CDR3: TGTGCCAGCAGCAAAACCCAGGGGGCGGTTTTTGACTATGGCTACACCTTC.

The V and J genes are TRBV28 and TRBJ1-2; TRBD1 matches at 8 bases. This CDR3 contains 13 residues. V lost 5 bases and J lost 4; bases outside the gene matches: 3. Per the germline V gene, CDR1 is MDHEN and CDR2 is SYDVKM. DNA of the CDR3: TGTGCCAGCAGTACAGGGGGTTTCTATGGCTACACCTTC. Protein: CASSTGGFYGYTF.

This clone was found a few times. The chain combines TRBV6-1 with TRBJ1-2; D is unresolved. From germline, CDR1 is MNHNS and CDR2 SASEGT. Trimming removed 1 base at V and 1 base at J, with 16 bases between. This CDR3 has 17 amino acids. Here the CDR3 reads CASSEGAAAIFNYGYTF. The CDR3 nucleotides are TGTGCCAGCAGTGAAGGCGCTGCAGCGATCTTTAACTATGGCTACACCTTC.

The chain has TRBV12-3 or TRBV12-4 and TRBJ1-5; D is possibly TRBD1 (6 bases). There are 13 residues in the CDR3. V was cut by 5 bases and J by 2 bases, with 7 bases left in between. CDR3 coding DNA: TGTGCCAGCAGTCGACAGGGCAATCAGCCCCAGCATTTT. Amino acid sequence: CASSRQGNQPQHF.

V usage is TRBV5-1 and J usage is TRBJ1-1; 8 bases agree with TRBD1. J lost 1 base, V lost 0 bases, and 2 bases had no gene match. There are 15 residues in the CDR3. Germline lookup yields CDR1 SGHRS and CDR2 YFSETQ. CDR3 sequence reads: CASSLEGQGNTEAFF. The CDR3 DNA reads as TGCGCCAGCAGCTTGGAAGGACAGGGGAACACTGAAGCTTTCTTT.

This clone was seen once. This chain joins TRBV7-2 and TRBJ2-3; 12 positions match TRBD2. Germline V gene lookup returns CDR1 SGHTA and CDR2 FQGNSA. V trimming: 3 bases; J trimming: 1 base; junction bases outside the gene matches: 5. This CDR3 spans 17 amino acids. The CDR3 DNA reads as TGTGCCAGCAGCTTCCGGACTAGCGGGGCCGGCACAGATACGCAGTATTTT. It specifies CASSFRTSGAGTDTQYF.